This TCR beta chain was captured in a study of cytomegalovirus exposure and HLA in healthy donors. Findings and limits, study-wide: Later analysis identified several of the most significant clusters that appeared linked to common viral pathogens.

The PCR had 60 Vbeta and 13 Jbeta primers. TCRdb keeps only in-frame clones here, not all; method: immunoSEQ multiplex PCR. The data hold 130,000 to 150,000 clones, with roughly 80% observed a single time. As for this clone: What it binds is not known.

The receptor was isolated from a woman aged 40-49 years in good health and CMV-seropositive. Sequenced: PBMCs.

This CDR3 reads CASSWAENTEAFF. The CDR3 region has the DNA TGTGCCAGCAGTTGGGCAGAGAACACTGAAGCTTTCTTT. The chain recombines TRBV6-5 with TRBJ1-1, with D unclear. The germline gives CDR1 MNHEY, CDR2 SVGAGI. Deletions cut 4 bases from V and 1 base from J, with 7 bases between. CDR3 length: 13 residues.